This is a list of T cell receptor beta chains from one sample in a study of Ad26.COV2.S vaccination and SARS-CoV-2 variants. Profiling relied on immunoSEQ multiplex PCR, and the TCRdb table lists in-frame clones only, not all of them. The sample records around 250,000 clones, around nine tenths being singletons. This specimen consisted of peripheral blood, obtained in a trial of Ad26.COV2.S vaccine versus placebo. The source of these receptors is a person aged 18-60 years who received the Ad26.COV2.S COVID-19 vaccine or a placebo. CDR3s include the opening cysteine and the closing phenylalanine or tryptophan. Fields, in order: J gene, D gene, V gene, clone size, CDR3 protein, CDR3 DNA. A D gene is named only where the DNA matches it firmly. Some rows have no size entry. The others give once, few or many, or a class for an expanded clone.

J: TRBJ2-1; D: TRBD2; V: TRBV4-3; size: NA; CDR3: CASSQESSGRYNEQFF; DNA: TGCGCCAGCAGCCAAGAATCTAGCGGGAGGTACAATGAGCAGTTCTTC
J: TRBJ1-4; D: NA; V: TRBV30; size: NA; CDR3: CAWNLQGGNEKLFF; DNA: TGTGCCTGGAACCTCCAGGGTGGGAATGAAAAACTGTTTTTT
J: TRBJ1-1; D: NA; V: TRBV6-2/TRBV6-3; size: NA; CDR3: CASSYSRQINTEAFF; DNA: TGTGCCAGCAGTTACTCGAGGCAAATTAACACTGAAGCTTTCTTT
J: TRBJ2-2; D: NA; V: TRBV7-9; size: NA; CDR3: CASSLGLTGRPNTGELFF; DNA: TGTGCCAGCAGCTTAGGCTTGACGGGACGACCTAACACCGGGGAGCTGTTTTTT
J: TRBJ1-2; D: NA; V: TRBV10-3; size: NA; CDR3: CAISERGTGYGYTF; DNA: TGTGCCATCAGTGAGCGGGGAACGGGCTATGGCTACACCTTC
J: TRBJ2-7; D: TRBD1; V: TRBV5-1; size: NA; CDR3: CASSASTGGPPFYEQYF; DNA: TGCGCCAGCAGCGCCTCGACAGGGGGCCCTCCTTTTTACGAGCAGTACTTC
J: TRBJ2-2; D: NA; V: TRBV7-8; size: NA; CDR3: CASSLGGRPNTGELFF; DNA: TGTGCCAGCAGCTTAGGTGGCAGGCCGAACACCGGGGAGCTGTTTTTT
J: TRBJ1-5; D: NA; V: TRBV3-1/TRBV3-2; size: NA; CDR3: CASTHSNQPQHF; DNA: TGTGCCAGCACACACAGCAATCAGCCCCAGCATTTT
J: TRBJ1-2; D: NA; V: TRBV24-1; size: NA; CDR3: CATSDRTTNYGYTF; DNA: TGTGCCACCAGTGATAGGACAACTAACTATGGCTACACCTTC
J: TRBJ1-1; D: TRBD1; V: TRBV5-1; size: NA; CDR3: CASSAGQGITEAFF; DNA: TGCGCCAGCAGCGCAGGACAGGGAATCACTGAAGCTTTCTTT
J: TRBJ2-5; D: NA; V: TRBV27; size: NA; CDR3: CASSLAGVETQYF; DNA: TGTGCCAGCAGCCTAGCAGGGGTAGAGACCCAGTACTTC
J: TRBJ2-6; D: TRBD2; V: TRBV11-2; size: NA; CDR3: CASSPRGSGGSGANVLTF; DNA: TGTGCCAGCAGCCCGCGGGGTAGCGGGGGCTCTGGGGCCAACGTCCTGACTTTC
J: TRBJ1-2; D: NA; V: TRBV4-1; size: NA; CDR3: CASSQGLDLNYGYTF; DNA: TGCGCCAGCAGCCAAGGCTTGGACCTTAACTATGGCTACACCTTC
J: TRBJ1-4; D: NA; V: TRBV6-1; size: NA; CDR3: CASSEWFRSQSTNEKLFF; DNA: TGTGCCAGCAGTGAATGGTTTAGGAGTCAATCCACTAATGAAAAACTGTTTTTT
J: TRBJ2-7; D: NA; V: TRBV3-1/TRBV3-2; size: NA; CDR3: CASSQLGEQYF; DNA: TGTGCCAGCAGCCAACTCGGCGAGCAGTACTTC
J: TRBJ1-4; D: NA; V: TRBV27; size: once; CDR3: CASSLSGQVKLYKLFF; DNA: TGTGCCAGCAGTTTATCGGGCCAGGTCAAGTTGTACAAACTGTTTTTT
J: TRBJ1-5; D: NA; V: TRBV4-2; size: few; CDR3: CASSQEWVGNQPQHF; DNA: TGTGCCAGCAGCCAAGAGTGGGTAGGCAATCAGCCCCAGCATTTT
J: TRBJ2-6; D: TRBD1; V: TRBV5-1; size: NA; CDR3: CASRGTGVDGANVLTF; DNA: TGCGCCAGCAGAGGGACAGGGGTCGATGGGGCCAACGTCCTGACTTTC
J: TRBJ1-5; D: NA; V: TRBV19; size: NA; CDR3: CASSLGRSNQPQHF; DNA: TGTGCCAGTAGCCTTGGGCGAAGCAATCAGCCCCAGCATTTT
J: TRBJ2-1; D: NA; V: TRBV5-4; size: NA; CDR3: CASSLGQFF; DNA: TGTGCCAGCAGCCTAGGGCAGTTCTTC
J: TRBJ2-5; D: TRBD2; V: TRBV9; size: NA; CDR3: CASSVTLSGTSGQETQYF; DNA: TGTGCCAGCAGCGTTACCTTATCCGGGACTAGCGGCCAAGAGACCCAGTACTTC
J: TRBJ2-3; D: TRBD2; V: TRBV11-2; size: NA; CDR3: CASSLVRARELTDTQYF; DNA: TGTGCCAGCAGCTTAGTGAGGGCGCGGGAGCTCACAGATACGCAGTATTTT
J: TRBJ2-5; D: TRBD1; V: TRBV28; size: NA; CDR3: CASSSLGQGGGETQYF; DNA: TGTGCCAGCAGTTCCCTCGGACAGGGAGGAGGAGAGACCCAGTACTTC
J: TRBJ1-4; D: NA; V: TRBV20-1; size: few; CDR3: CSATEWSRGVSTNEKLFF; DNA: TGCAGTGCTACTGAATGGAGTCGGGGGGTGTCTACTAATGAAAAACTGTTTTTT
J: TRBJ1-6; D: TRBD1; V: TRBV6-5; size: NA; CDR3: CASRKGDSDSPLHF; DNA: TGTGCCAGCCGGAAGGGGGACAGTGATTCACCCCTCCACTTT
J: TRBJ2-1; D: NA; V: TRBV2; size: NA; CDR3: CASTSDTPGDEQFF; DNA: TGTGCCAGCACCTCGGACACCCCGGGGGATGAGCAGTTCTTC
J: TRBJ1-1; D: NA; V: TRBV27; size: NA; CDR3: CASSLVRATEAFF; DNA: TGTGCCAGCAGTTTAGTAAGGGCCACTGAAGCTTTCTTT
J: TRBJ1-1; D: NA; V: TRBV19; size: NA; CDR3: CATKNRNTEAFF; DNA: TGTGCCACTAAGAACCGTAACACTGAAGCTTTCTTT
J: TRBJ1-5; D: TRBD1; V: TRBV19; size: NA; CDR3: CASTDGGSPSLGQGKILVNQPQHF; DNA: TGTGCCAGTACCGATGGGGGGTCTCCTTCCTTAGGACAGGGGAAAATCTTAGTAAATCAGCCCCAGCATTTT
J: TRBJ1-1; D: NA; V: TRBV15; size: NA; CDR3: CATSRGVNTEAFF; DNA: TGTGCCACCAGCAGAGGCGTGAACACTGAAGCTTTCTTT
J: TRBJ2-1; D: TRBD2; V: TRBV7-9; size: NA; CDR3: CASSPLAGGPNEQFF; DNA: TGTGCCAGCAGCCCTTTAGCGGGGGGGCCTAATGAGCAGTTCTTC
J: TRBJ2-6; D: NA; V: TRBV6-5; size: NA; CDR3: CASSFTVSGANVLTF; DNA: TGTGCCAGCAGTTTTACAGTCTCTGGGGCCAACGTCCTGACTTTC
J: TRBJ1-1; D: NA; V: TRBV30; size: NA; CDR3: CAWSPLSPGGTEAFF; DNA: TGTGCCTGGAGTCCTCTTTCCCCGGGCGGCACTGAAGCTTTCTTT
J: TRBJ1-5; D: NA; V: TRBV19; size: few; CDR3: CASSKGPARDQPQHF; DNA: TGTGCCAGTAGTAAAGGGCCGGCTAGAGATCAGCCCCAGCATTTT
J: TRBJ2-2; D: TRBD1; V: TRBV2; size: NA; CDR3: CASTGQFTGELFF; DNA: TGTGCCAGTACGGGACAGTTCACCGGGGAGCTGTTTTTT
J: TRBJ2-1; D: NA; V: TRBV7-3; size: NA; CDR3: CASSSDYYNEQFF; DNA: TGTGCCAGCAGCTCGGACTACTACAATGAGCAGTTCTTC
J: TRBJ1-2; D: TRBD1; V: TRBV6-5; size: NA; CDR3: CASSYGTGSFGYTF; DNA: TGTGCCAGCAGTTATGGGACAGGGAGTTTTGGCTACACCTTC
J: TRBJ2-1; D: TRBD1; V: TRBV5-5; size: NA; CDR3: CASSLAVFTGGLDNEQFF; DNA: TGTGCCAGCAGCTTGGCCGTATTTACAGGGGGATTGGACAATGAGCAGTTCTTC
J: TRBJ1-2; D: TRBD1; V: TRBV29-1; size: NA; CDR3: CSVEVGRGLDGYTF; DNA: TGCAGCGTTGAAGTTGGCAGGGGGCTTGATGGCTACACCTTC
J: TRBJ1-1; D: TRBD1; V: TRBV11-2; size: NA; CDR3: CASTYDRGRAFF; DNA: TGTGCCAGCACCTACGACAGGGGGCGAGCTTTCTTT
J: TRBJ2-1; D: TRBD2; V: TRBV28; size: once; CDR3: CASSLGLAGVNEQFF; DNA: TGTGCCAGCAGTCTGGGACTAGCGGGAGTCAATGAGCAGTTCTTC
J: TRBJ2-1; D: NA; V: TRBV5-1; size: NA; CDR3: CASSSEVANEQFF; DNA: TGCGCCAGCAGCTCGGAGGTTGCCAATGAGCAGTTCTTC
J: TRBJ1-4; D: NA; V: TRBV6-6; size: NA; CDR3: CASSPPGGANEKLFF; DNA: TGTGCCAGCAGCCCCCCTGGGGGCGCTAATGAAAAACTGTTTTTT
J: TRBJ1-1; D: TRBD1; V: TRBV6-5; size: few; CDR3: CASSYGQGVSEAFF; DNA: TGTGCCAGCAGTTACGGACAGGGAGTCTCTGAAGCTTTCTTT
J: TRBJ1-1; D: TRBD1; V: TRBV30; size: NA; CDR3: CAWSNRGDTEAFF; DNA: TGTGCCTGGAGTAACAGGGGGGACACTGAAGCTTTCTTT
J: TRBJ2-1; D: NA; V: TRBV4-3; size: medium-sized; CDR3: CASSPYLDQKGNEQFF; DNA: TGCGCCAGCAGCCCGTATCTCGACCAGAAGGGCAATGAGCAGTTCTTC
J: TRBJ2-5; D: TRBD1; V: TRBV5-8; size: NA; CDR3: CASSKTGGEETQYF; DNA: TGTGCCAGCAGCAAGACAGGGGGGGAAGAGACCCAGTACTTC
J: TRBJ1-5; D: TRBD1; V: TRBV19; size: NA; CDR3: CASRLAEQGNYPQHF; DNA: TGTGCCAGTAGGCTGGCGGAACAGGGGAACTACCCCCAGCATTTT
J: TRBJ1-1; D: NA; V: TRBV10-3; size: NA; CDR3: CAISGFLNTEAFF; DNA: TGTGCCATCAGTGGGTTTCTGAACACTGAAGCTTTCTTT
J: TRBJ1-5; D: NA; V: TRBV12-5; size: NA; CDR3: CASAMGLSLNQPQHF; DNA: TGTGCTAGTGCCATGGGACTTAGTTTAAATCAGCCCCAGCATTTT
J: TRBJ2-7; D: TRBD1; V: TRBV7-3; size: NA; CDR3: CASSWTGGSYEQYF; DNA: TGTGCCAGCAGTTGGACAGGGGGTTCCTACGAGCAGTACTTC
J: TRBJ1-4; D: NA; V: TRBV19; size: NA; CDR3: CASSIVGNSEKLFF; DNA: TGTGCCAGTAGTATAGTCGGGAACTCTGAAAAACTGTTTTTT